Listed here are 8 T cell receptor beta chains from one sample, sequenced in a study of T cells after yellow fever vaccination. MiXCR, run by TCRdb on the 5' RACE reads, gives a single entry per CDR3 protein. The sample holds fewer than 350,000 distinct CDR3 sequences; more than 3% are singletons and the top ten take 23%. The specimen was PBMCs, collected on the day of the yellow fever booster vaccination. The receptors shown here come from a young man who received the YFV17D yellow fever vaccine.

This clonotype has a count of ten or more. The chain combines TRBV6-9 with TRBJ2-5; TRBD2 is a possible D gene (6 bases). The CDR3 totals 14 residues. Trimming shortened V by 7 bases and J by 6 bases, and 18 bases separated the two germline ends. Per the germline V gene, CDR1 is MNHGY and CDR2 is SVAAGI. CDR3 sequence reads: CASTCPGLGKTQYF. In DNA form, the CDR3 reads TGTGCCAGCACTTGTCCGGGACTTGGAAAGACCCAGTACTTC.

At least ten counts were recorded for this clonotype. The genes are TRBV5-1 and TRBJ2-3; 10 positions match TRBD2. V gave up 4 bases and J gave up 3 bases; unmatched junction bases: 8. This CDR3 has 16 residues. CDR1 is SGHRS, CDR2 YFSETQ, per germline. CDR3 sequence (DNA): TGCGCCAGCAGCACAGAGCGGGGGGGAGTGACAGATACGCAGTATTTT. Protein product: CASSTERGGVTDTQYF. Using reference TRBV5-1 and TRBJ2-3 for the parts outside the CDR3, the full variable domain is KAGVTQTPRYLIKTRGQQVTLSCSPISGHRSVSWYQQTPGQGLQFLFEYFSETQRNKGNFPGRFSGRQFSNSRSEMNVSTLELGDSALYLCASSTERGGVTDTQYFGPGTRLTVL.

This clonotype was recorded a few times. This chain connects TRBV5-4 to TRBJ2-5, with D unresolved. Germline CDR1 reads SGHNT; CDR2 reads YYREEE (reference sequence). V was trimmed by 8 bases and J by 0 bases, leaving 17 bases between them. There are 15 residues in the CDR3. This CDR3 reads CASTAGPLYQETQYF. CDR3 sequence (DNA): TGTGCCAGTACTGCCGGGCCCTTGTACCAAGAGACCCAGTACTTC.

This clonotype was observed at least ten times. V and J are TRBV3-1 and TRBJ2-1, with D maybe TRBD2 (7 bases). CDR1 and CDR2 (germline): LGHDT, YNNKEL (reference sequence). This CDR3 has 16 residues. Trimming removed 6 bases at V and 5 bases at J, with 20 bases between. The CDR3 loop is CASSTAGAGAHNEQFF. The CDR3, as DNA: TGTGCCAGCAGTACAGCCGGGGCGGGGGCCCACAATGAGCAGTTCTTC.

In its sample, this clonotype was seen many times. This chain uses TRBV6-5 with TRBJ2-2; a weak D match, TRBD1 (6 bases). Trimming pared 0 bases from V and 2 bases from J, leaving 10 bases between. The CDR3 length is 16 residues. Germline loops: CDR1 MNHEY, CDR2 SVGAGI. The CDR3 nucleotides are TGTGCCAGCAGTTACTCGTCAGGGGTAAACACCGGGGAGCTGTTTTTT. Protein product: CASSYSSGVNTGELFF.

This clonotype was seen at least ten times. V gene TRBV3-1 combines with J gene TRBJ2-5, with 15 nucleotides matching TRBD2. CDR1 is LGHDT and CDR2 is YNNKEL in the germline V gene (reference sequence). The CDR3 consists of 16 residues. V was pared by 4 bases and J by 2 bases, with 2 bases of the junction left unmatched. The DNA for the CDR3 is TGTGCCAGCAGCCCGGGACTAGCGGGGGGACAAGAGACCCAGTACTTC. The encoded protein is CASSPGLAGGQETQYF.

This clonotype was observed many times. The chain has TRBV1 and TRBJ2-3. TRBV1 is assigned pseudogene status. This CDR3 comprises 16 residues. The CDR3 spells CTSSQDRVGDTDTQYF. The CDR3 bases are TGCACCAGCAGCCAAGATCGGGTTGGGGACACAGATACGCAGTATTTT.

In its sample, this clonotype was seen many times. The chain links TRBV11-1 to TRBJ2-7; 7 bases match TRBD2. CDR3 size: 17 residues. The ends lost 3 bases at V and 5 bases at J; junction bases unmatched: 16. From germline, CDR1 is SGHAT and CDR2 FQDESV (reference sequence). The CDR3 DNA sequence: TGTGCCAGCAGCTTCCCCCCCTCTAACGGGGGGAAAAACGAGCAGTACGTC. Amino acids: CASSFPPSNGGKNEQYV.